The source of this T cell receptor (beta chain) is a study of T cell responses to AZD1222 COVID-19 vaccine. Notes on the study in general: Spike-specific TCR breadth and depth went up after people got two AZD1222 doses. At study baseline, merely a handful of AZD1222 recipients were seropositive. Donors were mostly white British, more females; clonal diversity possibly underestimated.

Note on this clone: The antigen remains undetermined.

CDR3 length: 14 amino acids. Unmatched junction bases numbered 2, after V lost 8 bases and J lost 0 bases. The germline V gene encodes CDR1 ENHRY and CDR2 SYGVKD. Profiling relied on immunoSEQ multiplex PCR, and the TCRdb table lists in-frame clones only, not all of them. The sample holds tens of thousands of clones, about four fifths seen once. The material sequenced was peripheral blood, taken 28 days after the second AZD1222 dose. The TCR comes from an adult who received the AZD1222 COVID-19 vaccine. This sequence joins TRBV10-3 and TRBJ2-7, with 12 bases that match TRBD2. In DNA, the CDR3 is TGTGCCATCGCTAGCGGGAGGGTCTCCTACGAGCAGTACTTC. Encoded protein: CAIASGRVSYEQYF.